This T cell receptor (beta chain) stems from a study of blood T cells in healthy people across ages. Whole-study results and caveats: Per million T cells, TCR beta diversity dropped about linearly as age rose. The long-lived group displayed more naive CD4+ cells, plus higher diversity, than the aged donors did.

A word on this clonotype: Its target is not known.

Together with a sample-barcoded 5' primer, a J-beta primer mix was included in a second PCR lasting about 6 to 11 cycles. TCRdb reprocessed the 5' RACE reads with MiXCR, giving one entry per CDR3 protein. The sample consists of fewer than 2,000,000 distinct CDR3 sequences, 35% to 50% of them appearing once. Sequenced sample: blood. The receptor was derived from a human donor in good health.

CDR3 region: CASSSPPGAEQFF. The CDR3 region has the DNA TGTGCCAGCAGTAGCCCCCCTGGGGCTGAGCAGTTCTTC. The chain recombines TRBV27 with TRBJ2-1; perhaps TRBD1 as D (5 bases). V lost 5 bases and J 9 bases, leaving 14 bases between the germline ends. Germline CDR1 MNHEY, CDR2 SMNVEV (reference sequence). This CDR3 region has 13 residues.